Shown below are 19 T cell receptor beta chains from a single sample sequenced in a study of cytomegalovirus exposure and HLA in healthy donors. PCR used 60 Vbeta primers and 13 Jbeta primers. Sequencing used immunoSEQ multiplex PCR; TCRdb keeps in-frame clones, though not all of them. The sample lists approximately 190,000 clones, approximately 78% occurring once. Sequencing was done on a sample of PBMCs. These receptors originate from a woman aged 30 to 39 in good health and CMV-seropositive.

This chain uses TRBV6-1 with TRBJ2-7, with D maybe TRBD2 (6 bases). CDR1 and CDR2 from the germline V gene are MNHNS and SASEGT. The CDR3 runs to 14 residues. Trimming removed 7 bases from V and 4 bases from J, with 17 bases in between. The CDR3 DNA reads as TGTGCCAGCAAGCGGGCCACCGCTACTTACGAGCAGTACTTC. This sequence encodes CASKRATATYEQYF.

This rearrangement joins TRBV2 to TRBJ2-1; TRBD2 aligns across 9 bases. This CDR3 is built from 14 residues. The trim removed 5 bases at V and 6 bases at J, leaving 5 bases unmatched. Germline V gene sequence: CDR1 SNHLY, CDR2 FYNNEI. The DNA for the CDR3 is TGTGCCAGCAGTCCGGGACTAGCATCCAATGAGCAGTTCTTC. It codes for CASSPGLASNEQFF. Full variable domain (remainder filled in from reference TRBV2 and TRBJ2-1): EPEVTQTPSHQVTQMGQEVILRCVPISNHLYFYWYRQILGQKVEFLVSFYNNEISEKSEIFDDQFSVERPDGSNFTLKIRSTKLEDSAMYFCASSPGLASNEQFFGPGTRLTVL.

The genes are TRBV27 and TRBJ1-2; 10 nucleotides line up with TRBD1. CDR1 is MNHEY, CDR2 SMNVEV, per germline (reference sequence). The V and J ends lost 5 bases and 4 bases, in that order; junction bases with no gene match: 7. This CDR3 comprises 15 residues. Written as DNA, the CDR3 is TGTGCCAGCAGTAGGACAGGGGGAGGCGGCTATGGCTACACCTTC. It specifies CASSRTGGGGYGYTF.

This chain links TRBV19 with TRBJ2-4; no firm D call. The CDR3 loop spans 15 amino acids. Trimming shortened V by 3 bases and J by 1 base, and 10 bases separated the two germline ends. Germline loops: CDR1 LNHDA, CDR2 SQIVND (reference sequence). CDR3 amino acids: CASSIPAGAKNIQYF. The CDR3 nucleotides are TGTGCCAGTAGTATTCCGGCCGGGGCCAAAAACATTCAGTACTTC. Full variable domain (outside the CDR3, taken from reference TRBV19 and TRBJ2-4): DGGITQSPKYLFRKEGQNVTLSCEQNLNHDAMYWYRQDPGQGLRLIYYSQIVNDFQKGDIAEGYSVSREKKESFPLTVTSAQKNPTAFYLCASSIPAGAKNIQYFGAGTRLSVL.

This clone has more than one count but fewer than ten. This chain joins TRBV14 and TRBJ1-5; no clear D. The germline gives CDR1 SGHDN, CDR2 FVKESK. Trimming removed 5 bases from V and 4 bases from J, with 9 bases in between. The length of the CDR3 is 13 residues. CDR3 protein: CASSWAQNQPQHF. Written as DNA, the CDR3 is TGTGCCAGCAGCTGGGCACAGAATCAGCCCCAGCATTTT.

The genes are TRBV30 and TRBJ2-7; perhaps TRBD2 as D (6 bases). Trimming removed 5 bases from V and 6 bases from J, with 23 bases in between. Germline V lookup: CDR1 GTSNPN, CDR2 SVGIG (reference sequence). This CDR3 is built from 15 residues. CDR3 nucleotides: TGTGCCTGGCGCAGGCCCCCGGGGGACGAGGGCGAGCAGTACTTC. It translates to CAWRRPPGDEGEQYF.

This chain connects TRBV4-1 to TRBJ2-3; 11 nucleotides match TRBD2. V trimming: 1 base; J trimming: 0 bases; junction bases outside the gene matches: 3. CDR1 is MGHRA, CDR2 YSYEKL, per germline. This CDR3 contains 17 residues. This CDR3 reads CASSQGLAGTSTDTQYF. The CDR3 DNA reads TGCGCCAGCAGCCAAGGACTAGCGGGGACGAGCACAGATACGCAGTATTTT.

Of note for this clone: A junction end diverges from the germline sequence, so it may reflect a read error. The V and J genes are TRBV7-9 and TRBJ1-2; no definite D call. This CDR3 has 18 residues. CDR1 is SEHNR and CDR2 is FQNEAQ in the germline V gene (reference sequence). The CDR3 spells CSSSLEEVDFWQVYGYTF. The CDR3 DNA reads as TGTTCCAGCAGCTTAGAGGAAGTGGATTTTTGGCAGGTCTATGGCTACACCTTC.

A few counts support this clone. The CDR3 sequence: CASRLGGGQLTGETQYF. CDR3 bases: TGCGCCAGTAGGCTGGGCGGGGGCCAATTAACGGGAGAGACCCAGTACTTC. The rearrangement uses TRBV5-1 and TRBJ2-5; D is perhaps TRBD2 (7 bases). The germline gives CDR1 SGHRS, CDR2 YFSETQ. V lost 8 bases and J lost 4, with 27 bases in between. This CDR3 spans 17 amino acids.

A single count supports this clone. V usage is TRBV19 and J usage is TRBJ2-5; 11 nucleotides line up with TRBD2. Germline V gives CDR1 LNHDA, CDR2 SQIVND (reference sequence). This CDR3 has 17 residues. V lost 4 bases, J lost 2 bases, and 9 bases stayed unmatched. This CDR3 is CASSTGLAGAHQETQYF. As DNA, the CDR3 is TGTGCCAGTAGTACCGGACTAGCGGGCGCACATCAAGAGACCCAGTACTTC.

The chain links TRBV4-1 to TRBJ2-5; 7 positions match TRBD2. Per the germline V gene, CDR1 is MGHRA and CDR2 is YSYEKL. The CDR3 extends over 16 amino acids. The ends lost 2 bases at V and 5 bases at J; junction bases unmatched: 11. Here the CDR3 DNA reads TGCGCCAGCAGCCAATCACTCCGGGGGGAGGGGGAGACCCAGTACTTC. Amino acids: CASSQSLRGEGETQYF.

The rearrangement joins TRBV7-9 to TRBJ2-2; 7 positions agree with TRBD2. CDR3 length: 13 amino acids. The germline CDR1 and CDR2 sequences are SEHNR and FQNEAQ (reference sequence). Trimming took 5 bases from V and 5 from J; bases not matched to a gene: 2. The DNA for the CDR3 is TGTGCCAGCAGCCCCGGGGGGACCGGGGAGCTGTTTTTT. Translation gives CASSPGGTGELFF.

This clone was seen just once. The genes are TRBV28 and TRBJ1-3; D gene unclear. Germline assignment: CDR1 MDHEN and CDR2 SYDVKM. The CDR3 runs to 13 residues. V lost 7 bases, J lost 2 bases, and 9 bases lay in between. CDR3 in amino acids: CASMGRAGNTIYF. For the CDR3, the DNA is TGTGCCAGCATGGGGAGGGCTGGAAACACCATATATTTT.

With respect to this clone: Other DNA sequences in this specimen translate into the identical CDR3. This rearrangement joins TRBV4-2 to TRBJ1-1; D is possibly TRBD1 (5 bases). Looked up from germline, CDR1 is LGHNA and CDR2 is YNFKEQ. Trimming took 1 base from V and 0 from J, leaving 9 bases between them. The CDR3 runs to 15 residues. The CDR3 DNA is TGTGCCAGCAGCCAAGGTGAAGGGGTGAACACTGAAGCTTTCTTT. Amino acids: CASSQGEGVNTEAFF.

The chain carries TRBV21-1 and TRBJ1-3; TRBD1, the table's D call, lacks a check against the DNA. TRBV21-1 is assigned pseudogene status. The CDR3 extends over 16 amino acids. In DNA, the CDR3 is TGTGCCAGCAGCAAAGGAAGGACAGGGTCCGGAAACACCATATATTTT. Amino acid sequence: CASSKGRTGSGNTIYF.

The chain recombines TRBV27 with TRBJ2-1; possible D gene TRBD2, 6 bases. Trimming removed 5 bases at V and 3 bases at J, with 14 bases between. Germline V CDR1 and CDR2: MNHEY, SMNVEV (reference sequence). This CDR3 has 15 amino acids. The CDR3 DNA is TGTGCCAGCAGTCCGGGGACTGATCACTACAATGAGCAGTTCTTC. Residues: CASSPGTDHYNEQFF.

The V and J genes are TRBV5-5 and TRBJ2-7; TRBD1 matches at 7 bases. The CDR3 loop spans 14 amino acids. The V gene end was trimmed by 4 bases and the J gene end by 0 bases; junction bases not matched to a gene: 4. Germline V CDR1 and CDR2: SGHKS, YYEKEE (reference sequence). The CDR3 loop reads CASSLRDSSYEQYF. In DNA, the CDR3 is TGTGCCAGCAGCCTCCGGGACAGCTCCTACGAGCAGTACTTC. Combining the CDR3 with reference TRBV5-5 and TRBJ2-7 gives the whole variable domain DAGVTQSPTHLIKTRGQQVTLRCSPISGHKSVSWYQQVLGQGPQFIFQYYEKEERGRGNFPDRFSARQFPNYSSELNVNALLLGDSALYLCASSLRDSSYEQYFGPGTRLTVT.

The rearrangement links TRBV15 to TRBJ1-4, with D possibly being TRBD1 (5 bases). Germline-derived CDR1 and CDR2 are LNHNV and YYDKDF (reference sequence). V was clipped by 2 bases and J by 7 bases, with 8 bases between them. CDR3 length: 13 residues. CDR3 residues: CATSRQGGEKLFF. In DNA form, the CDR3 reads TGTGCCACCAGCAGACAGGGTGGTGAAAAACTGTTTTTT.

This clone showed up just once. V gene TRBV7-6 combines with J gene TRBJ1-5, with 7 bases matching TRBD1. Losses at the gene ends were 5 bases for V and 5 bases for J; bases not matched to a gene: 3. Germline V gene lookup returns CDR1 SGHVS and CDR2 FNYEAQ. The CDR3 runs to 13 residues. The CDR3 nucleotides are TGTGCCAGCAGCCTAGGACAGGATCAGCCCCAGCATTTT. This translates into CASSLGQDQPQHF. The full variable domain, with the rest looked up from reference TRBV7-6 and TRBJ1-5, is GAGVSQSPRYKVTKRGQDVALRCDPISGHVSLYWYRQALGQGPEFLTYFNYEAQQDKSGLPNDRFSAERPEGSISTLTIQRTEQRDSAMYRCASSLGQDQPQHFGDGTRLSIL.